This T cell receptor beta chain appears in the sequencing data of a study of shared clonotypes between healthy human individuals. Each donor was a Caucasian adult residing in Nashville, Tennessee. Investigators spread the genomic DNA of each subset evenly over several immunoSEQ plates. Some clones are missing from TCRdb's copy, which holds only in-frame ones; the method was immunoSEQ multiplex PCR. There are 2.3 million or so clones in the sample; roughly 93% occur only once, and about 0.37% lies in the top ten. Germline-derived CDR1 and CDR2 are MDHEN and SYDVKM. The CDR3 spans 14 residues. The germline V and J ends were trimmed by 2 bases and 4 bases, with 11 bases remaining between them.

The rearrangement links TRBV28 to TRBJ1-2; maybe TRBD1 (5 bases). Sequenced material: naive CD4+ T cells from PBMCs. Stated subset: CD45RA+ positively selected. The clonotype was recovered from a man between 18 and 29 years old in good health. Some clones in this sample may be carry-over from other donors' samples. The CDR3 here is CASSLALGGYGYTF. The CDR3 DNA is TGTGCCAGCAGTTTAGCGTTGGGGGGCTATGGCTACACCTTC.